The next 7 T cell receptor beta chains were all read from a single sample in a study of blood T cell repertoires in COVID-19. The assay was immunoSEQ multiplex PCR, and TCRdb's table has in-frame clones only and misses some. The data show 180,000 or so clones, approximately 85% seen once. The sample taken for sequencing was peripheral blood. The receptor set was obtained from a woman aged 60-75 years with acute or convalescent COVID-19.

This clone appeared once. The genes are TRBV3-1 (or the pseudogene TRBV3-2) and TRBJ1-4; no definite D call. V was cut by 1 base and J by 0 bases, with 6 bases left in between. CDR3 length: 15 residues. In germline, CDR1 is LGHDT, CDR2 YNNKEL (reference sequence). CDR3 DNA: TGTGCCAGCAGCCAAGTCACATCAACTAATGAAAAACTGTTTTTT. The encoded protein is CASSQVTSTNEKLFF.

This sequence joins TRBV7-8 and TRBJ1-5; 8 nucleotides agree with TRBD1. CDR3 size: 14 residues. The germline gives CDR1 SGHVS, CDR2 FQNEAQ. The junction had 7 bases not matched to a gene; V was cut back by 5 bases and J by 7 bases. This CDR3 reads CASSLTGVDQPQHF. The CDR3 DNA reads TGTGCCAGCAGCCTGACAGGGGTAGACCAGCCCCAGCATTTT. Complete variable domain (other parts from reference TRBV7-8 and TRBJ1-5): GAGVSQSPRYKVAKRGQDVALRCDPISGHVSLFWYQQALGQGPEFLTYFQNEAQLDKSGLPSDRFFAERPEGSVSTLKIQRTQQEDSAVYLCASSLTGVDQPQHFGDGTRLSIL.

The chain employs TRBV19 and TRBJ1-5; D is possibly TRBD1 (6 bases). The CDR3 consists of 16 residues. Germline V gives CDR1 LNHDA, CDR2 SQIVND (reference sequence). V was clipped by 5 bases and J by 6 bases, with 20 bases between them. Here the CDR3 DNA reads TGTGCCAGTAGTCAGGGAACAGGGCCCTTGGGTCAGCCCCAGCATTTT. Translating it yields CASSQGTGPLGQPQHF.

The J gene is TRBJ1-1, the V gene TRBV30; D is uncertain. The V end lost 2 bases, the J end lost 1 base, and 8 bases lay between the germline ends. The CDR3 sequence is 13 residues long. Germline assignment: CDR1 GTSNPN and CDR2 SVGIG (reference sequence). CDR3 sequence: CAWSRGQNTEAFF. The CDR3 bases are TGTGCCTGGAGTAGAGGGCAGAACACTGAAGCTTTCTTT.

The chain recombines TRBV27 with TRBJ1-6; D ambiguous. V lost 5 bases and J lost 0, with 11 bases in between. The CDR3 has 16 residues. CDR1 is MNHEY and CDR2 is SMNVEV in the germline V gene (reference sequence). Here the CDR3 DNA reads TGTGCCAGCAGTGCTTCGATGAGCTCCTATAATTCACCCCTCCACTTT. It codes for CASSASMSSYNSPLHF.

The V gene is TRBV28, the J gene TRBJ2-5, with D possibly TRBD2 on 5 matching bases. V dropped 5 bases and J dropped 1 base, with 11 bases sitting between them. The CDR3 length is 14 residues. Looked up from germline, CDR1 is MDHEN and CDR2 is SYDVKM. CDR3 loop: CASSTPGVQETQYF. In nucleotides, the CDR3 is TGTGCCAGCAGTACCCCCGGGGTCCAAGAGACCCAGTACTTC.

This chain connects TRBV5-1 to TRBJ1-2; 8 nucleotides agree with TRBD1. In germline, CDR1 is SGHRS, CDR2 YFSETQ. V lost 2 bases to trimming and J lost 8 bases; unmatched junction nucleotides: 8. This CDR3 comprises 14 residues. In DNA form, the CDR3 reads TGCGCCAGCAGCTTCGGTCAGGGGGCGTTGGGCTACACCTTC. Protein sequence: CASSFGQGALGYTF.